The 11 T cell receptor beta chains in this list originate from one sample, sequenced in a study of T cell changes during pregnancy in multiple sclerosis. Sequencing used immunoSEQ multiplex PCR; TCRdb keeps in-frame clones, though not all of them. The sample carries over 30,000 clones, about 92% recorded once. What was sequenced was PBMCs (not recorded whether the cells were cultured). Source of these receptors: a female donor with multiple sclerosis, enrolled in a pregnancy study.

CDR3 DNA sequence: TGTGCCAGCAGGCTGATGTCAGGCCCAGACCCGAACACTGAAGCTTTCTTT. Translation: CASRLMSGPDPNTEAFF. The gene calls are TRBV2 and TRBJ1-1; D gene ambiguous. The length of the CDR3 is 17 residues. Germline CDR1 SNHLY, CDR2 FYNNEI. Trimming took off 6 bases at V and 1 base at J, with 21 bases between the two ends.

This chain links TRBV11-2 with TRBJ2-3; TRBD2 is a possible D gene (5 bases). Trimming pared 1 base from V and 0 bases from J, leaving 11 bases between. The CDR3 spans 16 residues. Germline V gives CDR1 SGHAT, CDR2 FQNNGV. CDR3 region: CASSLAIPGSTDTQYF. For the CDR3, the DNA is TGTGCCAGCAGCTTAGCGATTCCGGGGAGCACAGATACGCAGTATTTT.

This sequence joins TRBV29-1 and TRBJ2-5; TRBD1 matches at 8 bases. Germline V CDR1 and CDR2: SQVTM, ANQGSEA. Trimming at V came to 6 bases and at J to 4 bases, leaving 13 bases not matched to a gene. This CDR3 is built from 15 residues. For the CDR3, the DNA is TGCAGCGTAGTGAAACCGGGACAGGTATCAGAGACCCAGTACTTC. This gives the protein CSVVKPGQVSETQYF.

The CDR3 protein is CASSNLNSYNEQFF. The CDR3, as DNA: TGTGCCAGCAGCAACCTCAACTCCTACAATGAGCAGTTCTTC. The gene calls are TRBV5-4 and TRBJ2-1, with D hard to call. The CDR3 length is 14 residues. From germline, CDR1 is SGHNT and CDR2 YYREEE (reference sequence). Deletions cut 4 bases from V and 0 bases from J, with 8 bases between.

The genes are TRBV18 and TRBJ2-1; possibly TRBD1 for D (5 bases). Trimming stripped 0 bases from V and 5 bases from J, with 11 bases between. CDR3 size: 15 residues. Germline V gives CDR1 KGHSH, CDR2 LQKENI. CDR3 residues: CASSPPGPVDNEQFF. The CDR3 region has the DNA TGTGCCAGCTCACCACCGGGGCCAGTCGACAATGAGCAGTTCTTC.

This chain links TRBV18 with TRBJ2-5; TRBD1 might be the D (5 bases). Germline V gene data show CDR1 as KGHSH and CDR2 as LQKENI. This CDR3 comprises 13 residues. Trimming left V 6 bases short and J 5 bases short, with 13 bases between. The CDR3 reads CASSSGGAETQYF. The CDR3 DNA is TGTGCCAGCTCGAGTGGTGGGGCTGAGACCCAGTACTTC.

The V call is TRBV6-6, the J call TRBJ2-4, with 7 bases aligning to TRBD1. Germline CDR1 and CDR2: MNHNY and SVGAGI (reference sequence). The CDR3 has 14 residues. V lost 8 bases, J lost 0 bases, and 4 bases stayed unmatched. The CDR3 reads CASRQGLAKNIQYF. CDR3 DNA: TGTGCCAGCCGACAGGGCCTAGCCAAAAACATTCAGTACTTC.

The chain links TRBV10-3 to TRBJ2-7, with 13 bases fitting TRBD2. This CDR3 has 17 residues. The J segment lost 2 bases and the V segment lost 4 bases, leaving 8 bases of the junction unmatched. CDR1 ENHRY and CDR2 SYGVKD come from the germline V gene. CDR3 sequence (DNA): TGTGCCATCAGTGGGACTAGCGGGAGCCCGCTTCCCTACGAGCAGTACTTC. Protein: CAISGTSGSPLPYEQYF.

The chain joins TRBV2 to TRBJ1-5; 9 positions agree with TRBD1. The CDR3 extends over 15 amino acids. Unmatched junction bases numbered 2, after V lost 3 bases and J lost 2 bases. CDR1 and CDR2 from the germline V gene are SNHLY and FYNNEI. This CDR3 reads CASSEGQGGNQPQHF. In DNA, the CDR3 is TGTGCCAGCAGTGAGGGACAGGGAGGCAATCAGCCCCAGCATTTT.

The chain uses TRBV2 and TRBJ1-3; the match to TRBD1 covers 9 bases. Germline lookup yields CDR1 SNHLY and CDR2 FYNNEI. The CDR3 sequence is 19 residues long. J gave up 0 bases and V 5 bases, and 14 bases lay outside the gene matches. In DNA form, the CDR3 reads TGTGCCAGCAGTTGGTTCTCTCCTCGGACAGGGGCCTCTGGAAACACCATATATTTT. Translated, it gives CASSWFSPRTGASGNTIYF.

This chain connects TRBV5-1 to TRBJ2-3; tentatively, D is TRBD1 (7 bases). The germline V gene has CDR1 SGHRS and CDR2 YFSETQ. The CDR3 runs to 17 residues. V shed 0 bases and J shed 4 bases, with 18 bases lying between them. The CDR3 sequence is CASSLAGGTLESDTQYF. The CDR3 nucleotides read TGCGCCAGCAGCTTGGCAGGGGGGACTCTAGAGTCAGATACGCAGTATTTT.